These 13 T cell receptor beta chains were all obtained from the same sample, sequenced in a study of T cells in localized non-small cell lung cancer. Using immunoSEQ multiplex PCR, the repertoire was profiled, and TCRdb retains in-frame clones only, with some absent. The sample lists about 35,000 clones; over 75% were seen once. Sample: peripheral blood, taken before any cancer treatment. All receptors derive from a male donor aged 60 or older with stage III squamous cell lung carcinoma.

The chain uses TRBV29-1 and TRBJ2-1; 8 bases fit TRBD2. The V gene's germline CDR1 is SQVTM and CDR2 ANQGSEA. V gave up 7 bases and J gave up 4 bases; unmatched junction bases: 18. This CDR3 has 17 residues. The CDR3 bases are TGCAGCGCAATCCCCATCTTCGGGAGGGATAAATACAATGAGCAGTTCTTC. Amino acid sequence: CSAIPIFGRDKYNEQFF.

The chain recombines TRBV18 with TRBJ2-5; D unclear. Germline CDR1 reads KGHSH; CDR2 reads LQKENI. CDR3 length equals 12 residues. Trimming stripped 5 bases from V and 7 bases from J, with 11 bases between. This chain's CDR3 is CASSEYAGTQYF. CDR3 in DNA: TGTGCCAGCTCAGAGTACGCAGGGACCCAGTACTTC.

CDR3 coding DNA: TGTGCCAGCTCTAAAGGACAGGGGGCTTACGAGCAGTACTTC. Translating gives CASSKGQGAYEQYF. The chain has TRBV2 and TRBJ2-7, with 11 bases aligning to TRBD1. This CDR3 region has 14 residues. With V trimmed by 8 bases and J by 4 bases, 7 bases remained unmatched. Looked up from germline, CDR1 is SNHLY and CDR2 is FYNNEI. Based on the CDR3 plus reference TRBV2 and TRBJ2-7, the full variable domain is EPEVTQTPSHQVTQMGQEVILRCVPISNHLYFYWYRQILGQKVEFLVSFYNNEISEKSEIFDDQFSVERPDGSNFTLKIRSTKLEDSAMYFCASSKGQGAYEQYFGPGTRLTVT.

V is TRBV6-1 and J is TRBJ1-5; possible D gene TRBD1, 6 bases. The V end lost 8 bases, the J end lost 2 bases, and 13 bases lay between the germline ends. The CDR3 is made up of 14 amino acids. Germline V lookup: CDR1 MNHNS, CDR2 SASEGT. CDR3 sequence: CASVPGAGNQPQHF. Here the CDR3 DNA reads TGTGCCAGCGTTCCGGGGGCCGGCAATCAGCCCCAGCATTTT.

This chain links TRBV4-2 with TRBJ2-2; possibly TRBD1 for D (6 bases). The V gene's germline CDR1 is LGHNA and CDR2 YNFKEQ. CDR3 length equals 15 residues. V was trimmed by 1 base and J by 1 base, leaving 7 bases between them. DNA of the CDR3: TGTGCCAGCAGCCAAGGACAGGTGAACACCGGGGAGCTGTTTTTT. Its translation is CASSQGQVNTGELFF.

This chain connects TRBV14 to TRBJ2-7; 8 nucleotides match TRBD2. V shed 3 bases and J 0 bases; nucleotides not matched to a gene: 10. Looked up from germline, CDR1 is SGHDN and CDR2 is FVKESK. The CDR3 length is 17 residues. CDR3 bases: TGTGCCAGCAGCCAGGGAAGACTAGCGACCTCCTCCTACGAGCAGTACTTC. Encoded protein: CASSQGRLATSSYEQYF.

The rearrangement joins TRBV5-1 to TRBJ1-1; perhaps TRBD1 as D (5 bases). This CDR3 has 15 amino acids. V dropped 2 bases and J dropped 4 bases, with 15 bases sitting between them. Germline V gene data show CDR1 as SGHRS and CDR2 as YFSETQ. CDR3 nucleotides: TGCGCCAGCAGCTTAGGGGCGGAGATCACCACTGAAGCTTTCTTT. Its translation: CASSLGAEITTEAFF.

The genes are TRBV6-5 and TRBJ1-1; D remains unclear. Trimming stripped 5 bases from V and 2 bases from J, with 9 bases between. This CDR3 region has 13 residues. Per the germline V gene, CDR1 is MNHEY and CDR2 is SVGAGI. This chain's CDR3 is CASSTKINTEAFF. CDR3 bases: TGTGCCAGCAGTACTAAGATTAACACTGAAGCTTTCTTT.

The CDR3 nucleotides read TGTGCCAGCAGCGTAGGGGGCCCTGGCCGTGGGGTCCAAGAGACCCAGTACTTC. This codes for CASSVGGPGRGVQETQYF. The rearrangement links TRBV9 to TRBJ2-5; D might be TRBD1 (5 bases). The length of the CDR3 is 18 residues. Trimming took 0 bases from V and 1 from J, leaving 19 bases between them. Germline V gene sequence: CDR1 SGDLS, CDR2 YYNGEE.

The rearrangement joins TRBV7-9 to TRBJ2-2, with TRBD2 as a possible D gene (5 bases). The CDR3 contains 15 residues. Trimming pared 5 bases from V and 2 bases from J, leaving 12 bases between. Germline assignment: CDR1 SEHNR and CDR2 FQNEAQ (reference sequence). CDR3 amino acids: CASSVSGPNTGELFF. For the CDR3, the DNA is TGTGCCAGCAGCGTGAGCGGCCCTAACACCGGGGAGCTGTTTTTT.

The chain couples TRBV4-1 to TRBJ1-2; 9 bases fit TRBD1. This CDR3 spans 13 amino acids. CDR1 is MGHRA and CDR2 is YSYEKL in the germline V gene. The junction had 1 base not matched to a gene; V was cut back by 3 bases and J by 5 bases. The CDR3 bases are TGCGCCAGCAGCCACGGACAGGGGTATGGCTACACCTTC. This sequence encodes CASSHGQGYGYTF.

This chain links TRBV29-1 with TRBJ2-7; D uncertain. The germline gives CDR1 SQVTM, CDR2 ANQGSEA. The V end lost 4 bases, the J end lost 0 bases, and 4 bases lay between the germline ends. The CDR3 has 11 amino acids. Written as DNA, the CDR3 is TGCAGCGTTGTAGCCTCCTACGAGCAGTACTTC. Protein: CSVVASYEQYF.

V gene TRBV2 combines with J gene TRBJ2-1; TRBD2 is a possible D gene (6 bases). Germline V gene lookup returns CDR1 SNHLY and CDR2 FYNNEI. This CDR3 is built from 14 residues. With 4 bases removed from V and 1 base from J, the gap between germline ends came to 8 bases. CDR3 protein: CASSGGRSYNEQFF. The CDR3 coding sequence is TGTGCCAGCAGTGGAGGGAGGTCCTACAATGAGCAGTTCTTC.